This T cell receptor (beta chain) appears in the sequencing data of a study of vaccination effects on CD4 cells after COVID-19. Study-wide background: Each participant was administered two doses of either the BNT162b2 or the mRNA-1273 vaccine.

The method was immunoSEQ multiplex PCR; TCRdb's version includes in-frame clones alone and lacks a portion of them. The repertoire holds tens of thousands of clones, approximately 70% seen once, with approximately 10% in the top ten. About this clone: No antigen is known for it.

Study findings and constraints: Within healthy vaccinees, only 1 of 255 vaccine-induced clones displayed cross-reactivity with common cold coronaviruses. The study found marked clonal contraction of infection- and vaccine-induced clones late after vaccination.

V gave up 9 bases and J gave up 0 bases, with 5 bases separating them. Germline-derived CDR1 and CDR2 are MNHEY and SVGAGI. CDR3 length equals 11 residues. Antigen-specific CD4+ T cells were expanded (with viral peptide pools) by the ViraFEST assay ahead of sequencing. Isolation of CD4+ T cells took place after 10 days of culture. In the vaccine recipients, nucleocapsid antibodies were negative and there was no prior SARS-CoV-2 infection. Days 3 and 7 were when half the medium was replaced with IL-2 medium. The TCR comes from a human donor who received a COVID-19 vaccine. This material consisted of CD4+ T cells from PBMCs cultured with HCoV-NL63 spike peptides, taken before COVID-19 vaccination. J is TRBJ1-1 and V is TRBV6-5; D not resolved. The CDR3 nucleotides read TGTGCCAGTAGGTTGAACACTGAAGCTTTCTTT. The encoded protein is CASRLNTEAFF.